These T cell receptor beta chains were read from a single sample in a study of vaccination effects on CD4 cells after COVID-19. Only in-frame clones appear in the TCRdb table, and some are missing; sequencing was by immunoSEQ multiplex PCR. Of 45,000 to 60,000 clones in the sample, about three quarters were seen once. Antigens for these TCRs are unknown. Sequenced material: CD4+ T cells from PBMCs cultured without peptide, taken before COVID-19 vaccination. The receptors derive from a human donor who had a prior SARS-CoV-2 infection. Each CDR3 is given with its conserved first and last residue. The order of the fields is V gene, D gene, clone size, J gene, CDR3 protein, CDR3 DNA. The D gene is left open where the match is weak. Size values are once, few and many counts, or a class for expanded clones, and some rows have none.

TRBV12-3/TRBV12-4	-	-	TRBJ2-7	CASSPRGYEQYF	TGTGCCAGCAGTCCTCGTGGCTACGAGCAGTACTTC
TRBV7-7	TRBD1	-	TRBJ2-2	CASSLGLGQGNTGELFF	TGTGCTAGCAGCTTAGGCCTTGGACAGGGGAACACCGGGGAGCTGTTTTTT
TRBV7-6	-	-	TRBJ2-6	CASSFSPGPRSGANVLTF	TGTGCCAGCAGCTTTTCGCCGGGACCCCGCTCTGGGGCCAACGTCCTGACTTTC
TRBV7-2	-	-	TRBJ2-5	CASSLARVGGGIGETQYF	TGTGCCAGCAGCTTAGCTAGGGTTGGGGGGGGCATAGGAGAGACCCAGTACTTC
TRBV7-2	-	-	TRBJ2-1	CASSPGPRAAGYNEQFF	TGTGCCAGCAGCCCCGGGCCCAGGGCTGCGGGCTACAATGAGCAGTTCTTC
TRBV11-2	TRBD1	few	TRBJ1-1	CASSLKWGQVNTEAFF	TGTGCCAGCAGCTTAAAGTGGGGACAGGTGAACACTGAAGCTTTCTTT
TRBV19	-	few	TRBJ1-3	CASSGGVSRSGNTIYF	TGTGCCAGTAGTGGAGGGGTGAGCCGGTCTGGAAACACCATATATTTT
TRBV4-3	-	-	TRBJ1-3	CASSPNIGAGNTIYF	TGCGCCAGCAGCCCCAATATAGGGGCAGGAAACACCATATATTTT
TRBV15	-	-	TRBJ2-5	CATSRERETQYF	TGTGCCACCAGCAGAGAAAGGGAGACCCAGTACTTC
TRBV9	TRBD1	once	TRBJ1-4	CASSEIQGASEKLFF	TGTGCCAGCAGCGAAATTCAGGGGGCGTCGGAAAAACTGTTTTTT
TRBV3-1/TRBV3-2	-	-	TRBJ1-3	CASSQLGNTIYF	TGTGCCAGCAGCCAACTCGGAAACACCATATATTTT
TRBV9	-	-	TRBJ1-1	CASSVEGHQNTEAFF	TGTGCCAGCAGCGTAGAGGGACACCAGAACACTGAAGCTTTCTTT
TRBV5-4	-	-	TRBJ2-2	CASRGGDSPNTGELFF	TGTGCCAGCAGGGGGGGAGACAGTCCGAACACCGGGGAGCTGTTTTTT
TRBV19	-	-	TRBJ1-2	CASSIGILSFDSHGYTF	TGTGCCAGTAGTATCGGGATCCTCTCCTTTGATTCCCATGGCTACACCTTC
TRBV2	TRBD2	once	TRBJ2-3	CASSERAGGPGATDTQYF	TGTGCCAGCAGTGAAAGAGCGGGGGGCCCCGGGGCCACAGATACGCAGTATTTT
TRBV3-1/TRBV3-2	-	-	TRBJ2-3	CASSQTGATQYF	TGTGCCAGCAGCCAAACGGGAGCTACGCAGTATTTT
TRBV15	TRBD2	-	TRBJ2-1	CATSRAGTFSGAQDNEQFF	TGTGCCACCAGCAGAGCCGGGACCTTTAGCGGGGCCCAAGACAATGAGCAGTTCTTC
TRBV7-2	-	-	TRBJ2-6	CASSLRVLSGANVLTF	TGTGCCAGCAGCTTGAGGGTTCTCTCTGGGGCCAACGTCCTGACTTTC
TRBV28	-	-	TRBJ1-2	CASSLWGDAEGYGYTF	TGTGCCAGCAGTTTATGGGGGGATGCCGAGGGCTATGGCTACACCTTC
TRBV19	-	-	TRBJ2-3	CASSPGTTDTQYF	TGTGCCAGTAGTCCAGGGACCACAGATACGCAGTATTTT
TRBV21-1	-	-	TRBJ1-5	CASTQTFYRDQPQHF	TGTGCCAGCACCCAGACCTTTTACAGGGATCAGCCCCAGCATTTT
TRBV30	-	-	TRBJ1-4	CAWRPPGAGNNEKLFF	TGTGCCTGGAGGCCTCCCGGGGCAGGGAATAATGAAAAACTGTTTTTT
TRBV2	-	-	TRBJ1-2	CASSENGPGQSGYTF	TGTGCCAGCAGTGAAAATGGTCCGGGGCAGAGTGGCTACACCTTC
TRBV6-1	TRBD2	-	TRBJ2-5	CASSEQLAGGKETQYF	TGTGCCAGCAGTGAACAATTGGCGGGGGGCAAGGAGACCCAGTACTTC
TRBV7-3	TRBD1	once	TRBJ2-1	CASKLTGDSYNEQFF	TGTGCCAGCAAGCTGACAGGGGACTCCTACAATGAGCAGTTCTTC
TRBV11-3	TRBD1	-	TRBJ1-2	CASSLDWDSGYTF	TGTGCCAGCAGCTTAGATTGGGACAGTGGCTACACCTTC
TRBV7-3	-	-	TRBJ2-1	CASSLRSGLYNEQFF	TGTGCCAGCAGCTTAAGGTCAGGGCTCTACAATGAGCAGTTCTTC
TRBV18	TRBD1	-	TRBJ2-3	CASSPYGQGAGADTQYF	TGTGCCAGCTCACCCTACGGACAGGGGGCAGGGGCAGATACGCAGTATTTT
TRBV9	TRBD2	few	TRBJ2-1	CASSSLSGVIGNEQFF	TGTGCCAGCAGCTCCCTTAGCGGGGTAATCGGCAATGAGCAGTTCTTC
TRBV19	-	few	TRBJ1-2	CASRILGYGYTF	TGTGCCAGTAGGATTTTGGGCTATGGCTACACCTTC
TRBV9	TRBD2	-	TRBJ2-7	CASSPGTTRSYEQYF	TGTGCCAGCAGCCCGGGGACTACACGATCCTACGAGCAGTACTTC
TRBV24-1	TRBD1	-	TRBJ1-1	CATSDAPGQGATAEAFF	TGTGCCACCAGTGACGCTCCGGGACAGGGGGCTACCGCTGAAGCTTTCTTT
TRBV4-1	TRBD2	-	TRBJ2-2	CASSQVYREDNTGELFF	TGCGCCAGCAGCCAAGTTTACCGGGAGGATAACACCGGGGAGCTGTTTTTT
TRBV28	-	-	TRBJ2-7	CASSLGLANSYEQYF	TGTGCCAGCAGTCTAGGTCTAGCGAACTCCTACGAGCAGTACTTC
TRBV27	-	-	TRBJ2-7	CASSFHGGLSYEQYF	TGTGCCAGCAGTTTCCATGGCGGTTTATCCTACGAGCAGTACTTC
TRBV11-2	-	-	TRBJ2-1	CASSRTRLDWRAQFF	TGTGCCAGCAGCCGCACCAGGCTGGACTGGCGCGCTCAGTTCTTC
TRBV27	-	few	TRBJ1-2	CASSRIGGMGNYGYTF	TGTGCCAGCAGTAGGATAGGGGGAATGGGGAACTATGGCTACACCTTC
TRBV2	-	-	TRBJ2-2	CASSGVTGNTGELFF	TGTGCCAGCAGTGGCGTGACAGGGAACACCGGGGAGCTGTTTTTT
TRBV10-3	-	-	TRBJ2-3	CVTAGEADTQYF	TGTGTCACGGCTGGGGAGGCAGATACGCAGTATTTT
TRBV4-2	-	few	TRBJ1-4	CASSLRQSWEKLFF	TGTGCCAGCAGCCTTCGACAGAGTTGGGAAAAACTGTTTTTT
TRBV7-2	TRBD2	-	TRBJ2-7	CASSFSGGAPYEQYF	TGTGCCAGCAGCTTTAGCGGGGGGGCCCCCTACGAGCAGTACTTC
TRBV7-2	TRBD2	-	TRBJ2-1	CASSSKTSGSGSYNEQFF	TGTGCCAGCAGCTCCAAGACTAGCGGGAGTGGATCCTACAATGAGCAGTTCTTC
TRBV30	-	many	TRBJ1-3	CAWSVTSGNTIYF	TGTGCCTGGAGTGTCACCTCTGGAAACACCATATATTTT
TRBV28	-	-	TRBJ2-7	CASSILNRNEQYF	TGTGCCAGCAGTATACTCAACAGGAACGAGCAGTACTTC
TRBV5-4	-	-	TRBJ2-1	CASSLQDAYNEQFF	TGTGCCAGCAGCTTGCAGGATGCCTACAATGAGCAGTTCTTC
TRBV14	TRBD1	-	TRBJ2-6	CASSQLRDRHSGANVLTF	TGTGCCAGCAGCCAGCTCCGGGACAGACACTCTGGGGCCAACGTCCTGACTTTC
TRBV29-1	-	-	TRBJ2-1	CSSLRPGVGAYNEQFF	TGCAGCTCCTTGCGCCCCGGGGTCGGGGCCTACAATGAGCAGTTCTTC
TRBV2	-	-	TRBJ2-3	CASSESADTQYF	TGTGCCAGCAGTGAATCCGCAGATACGCAGTATTTT
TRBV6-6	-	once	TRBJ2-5	CASSYGQQETQYF	TGTGCCAGCAGTTACGGACAGCAAGAGACCCAGTACTTC
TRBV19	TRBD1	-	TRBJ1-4	CASSMTGGAANEKLFF	TGTGCCAGTAGTATGACAGGGGGCGCGGCTAATGAAAAACTGTTTTTT
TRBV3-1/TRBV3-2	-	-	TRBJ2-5	CASSPLAREETQYF	TGTGCCAGCAGCCCTCTAGCGCGGGAAGAGACCCAGTACTTC
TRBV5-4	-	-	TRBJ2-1	CASSLATQGGNEQFF	TGTGCCAGCAGCTTGGCAACGCAAGGGGGCAATGAGCAGTTCTTC
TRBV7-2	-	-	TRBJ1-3	CASSPRRGASGNTIYF	TGTGCCAGCAGCCCCCGGCGGGGGGCCTCTGGAAACACCATATATTTT
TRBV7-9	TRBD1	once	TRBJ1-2	CASSSGQGDGYTF	TGTGCCAGCAGCTCCGGACAGGGGGATGGCTACACCTTC
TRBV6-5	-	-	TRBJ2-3	CASRDTNTDTQYF	TGTGCCAGCAGGGACACAAACACAGATACGCAGTATTTT